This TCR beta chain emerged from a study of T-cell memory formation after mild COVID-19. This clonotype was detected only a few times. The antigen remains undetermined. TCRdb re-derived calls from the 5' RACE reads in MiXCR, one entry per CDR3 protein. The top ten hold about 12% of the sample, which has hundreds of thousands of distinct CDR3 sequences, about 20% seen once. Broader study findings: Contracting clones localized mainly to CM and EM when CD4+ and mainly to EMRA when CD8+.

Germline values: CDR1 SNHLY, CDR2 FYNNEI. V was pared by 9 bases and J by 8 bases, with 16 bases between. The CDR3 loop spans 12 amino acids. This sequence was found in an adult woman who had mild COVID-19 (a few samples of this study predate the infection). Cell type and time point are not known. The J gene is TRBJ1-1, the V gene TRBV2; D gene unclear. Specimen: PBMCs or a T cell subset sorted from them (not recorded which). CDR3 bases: TGTGCCAGGCTGGACCCCTGGCCGGAAGCTTTCTTT. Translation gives CARLDPWPEAFF. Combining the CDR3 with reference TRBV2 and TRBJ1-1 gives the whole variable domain EPEVTQTPSHQVTQMGQEVILRCVPISNHLYFYWYRQILGQKVEFLVSFYNNEISEKSEIFDDQFSVERPDGSNFTLKIRSTKLEDSAMYFCARLDPWPEAFFGQGTRLTVV.